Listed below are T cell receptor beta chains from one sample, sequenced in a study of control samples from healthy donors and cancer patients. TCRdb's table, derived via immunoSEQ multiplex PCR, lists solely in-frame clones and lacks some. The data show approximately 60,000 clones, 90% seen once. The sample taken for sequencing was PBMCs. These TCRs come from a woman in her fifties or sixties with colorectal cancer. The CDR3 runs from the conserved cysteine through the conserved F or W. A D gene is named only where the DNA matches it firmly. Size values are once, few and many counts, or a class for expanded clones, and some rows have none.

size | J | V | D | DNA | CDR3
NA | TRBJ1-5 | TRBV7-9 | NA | TGTGCCAGCAGCCTGGGGGTTCAGCCCCAGCATTTT | CASSLGVQPQHF
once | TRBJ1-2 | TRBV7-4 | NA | TGTGCCAGCAGCTTAGGCCCCCTTGGACGAGGACAGAACTATGGCTACACCTTC | CASSLGPLGRGQNYGYTF
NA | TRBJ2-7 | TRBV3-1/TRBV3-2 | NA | TGTGCCAGCAGCCAAGGGAGGGATGAGCAGTACTTC | CASSQGRDEQYF
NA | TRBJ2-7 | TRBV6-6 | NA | TGTGCCAGCAGTAACCCGGGACTGACCTCCTACGAGCAGTACTTC | CASSNPGLTSYEQYF
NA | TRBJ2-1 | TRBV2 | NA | TGTGCCAGCAGTTCCCGACCTACTGAGCAGTTCTTC | CASSSRPTEQFF
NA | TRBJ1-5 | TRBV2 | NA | TGTGCCAGCAGTGAAGCGCGAGGGGCGGGGCAGCCCCAGCATTTT | CASSEARGAGQPQHF
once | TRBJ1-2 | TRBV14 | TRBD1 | TGTGCCAGCAGCCCCTCTCGGGACAGGGCCCTATATGGCTACACCTTC | CASSPSRDRALYGYTF
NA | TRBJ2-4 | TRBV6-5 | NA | TGTGCCAGCAGTTCGGGGAACATTCAGTACTTC | CASSSGNIQYF
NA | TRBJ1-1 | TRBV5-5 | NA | TGTGCCAGCAGCTTAGGTAGGGAAGCTTTCTTT | CASSLGREAFF
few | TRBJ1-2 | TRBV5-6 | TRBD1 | TGTGCCAGCAGCGCAGGGGGAGTCTTGGGCTACACCTTC | CASSAGGVLGYTF
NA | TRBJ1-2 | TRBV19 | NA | TGTGCCAGTAGAGCGCAGGCTAACTATGGCTACACCTTC | CASRAQANYGYTF
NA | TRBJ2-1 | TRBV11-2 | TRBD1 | TGTGCCAGCAGCTTAGACGGACAGGGGGCCTACAATGAGCAGTTCTTC | CASSLDGQGAYNEQFF
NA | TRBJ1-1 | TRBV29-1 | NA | TGCAGCGTTGAAAAGACAGCGAACACTGAAGCTTTCTTT | CSVEKTANTEAFF
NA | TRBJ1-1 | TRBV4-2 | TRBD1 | TGTGCCAGCAGCCAACAGGGACAGGGGGTGACTGAAGCTTTCTTT | CASSQQGQGVTEAFF
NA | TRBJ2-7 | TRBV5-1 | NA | TGCGCCAGCAGCTTGAATGCTCTTCAAGCCTACGAGCAGTACTTC | CASSLNALQAYEQYF
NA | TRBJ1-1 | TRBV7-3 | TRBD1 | TGTGCCAGCAGCTTCTCAGGGGGTCCAGATGAAGCTTTCTTT | CASSFSGGPDEAFF
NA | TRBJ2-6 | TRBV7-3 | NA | TGTGCCAGCAGCTTAGCCAGCCTCTCTGGGGCCAACGTCCTGACTTTC | CASSLASLSGANVLTF
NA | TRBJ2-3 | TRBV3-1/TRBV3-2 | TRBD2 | TGTGCCAGCAGCCAAGGACAGCGGGGGGGCGGGCCCGTTGATACGCAGTATTTT | CASSQGQRGGGPVDTQYF
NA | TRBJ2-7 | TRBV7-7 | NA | TGTGCCAGCCCCGGGGGAAACCCATACGAGCAGTACTTC | CASPGGNPYEQYF
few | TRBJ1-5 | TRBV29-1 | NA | TGCAGCGTTGGTATCGGCGGGATCCCCGGGGATCAGCCCCAGCATTTT | CSVGIGGIPGDQPQHF
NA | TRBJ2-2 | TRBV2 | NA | TGTGCCAGCAGACCTAGGGCGGGTGGCACCGGGGAGCTGTTTTTT | CASRPRAGGTGELFF
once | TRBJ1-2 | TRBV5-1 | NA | TGCGCCAGCAGCTTGGCCGGTCCCCTCCAACTGGGTGGCTACACCTTC | CASSLAGPLQLGGYTF
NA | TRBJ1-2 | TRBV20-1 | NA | TGCAGTGCTAGTGTCCATCAAGGCGGGGTCGGTGGCTACACCTTC | CSASVHQGGVGGYTF
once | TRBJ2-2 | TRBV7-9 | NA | TGTGCCAGCAGCTTAAGTCGCAGGGATAGTACCGGGGAGCTGTTTTTT | CASSLSRRDSTGELFF
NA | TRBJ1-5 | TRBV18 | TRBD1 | TGTGCCAGCTCACCAACACAGGGGTATAGCAATCAGCCCCAGCATTTT | CASSPTQGYSNQPQHF
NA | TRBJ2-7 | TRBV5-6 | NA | TGTGCCAGCCATCTTGGGGGGTACTACGAGCAGTACTTC | CASHLGGYYEQYF
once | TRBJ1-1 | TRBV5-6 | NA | TGTGCCAGCAGCGGGCGGTCGAACACTGAAGCTTTCTTT | CASSGRSNTEAFF
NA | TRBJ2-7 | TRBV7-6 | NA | TGTGCCAGCAGGGACGGGGGCGAGCAGTACTTC | CASRDGGEQYF
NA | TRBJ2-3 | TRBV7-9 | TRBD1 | TGTGCCAGCAGCTCGACAGGGGGACCAGATACGCAGTATTTT | CASSSTGGPDTQYF
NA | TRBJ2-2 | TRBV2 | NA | TGTGCCACCACCTTCTGGAGCACCGGGGAGCTGTTTTTT | CATTFWSTGELFF
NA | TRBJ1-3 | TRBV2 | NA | TGTGCCAGCACCAACCCAGGGTCCATCTCTGGAAACACCATATATTTT | CASTNPGSISGNTIYF
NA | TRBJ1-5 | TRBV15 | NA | TGTGCCACCAGCAGAGATAGGTCAGAGAGCAATCAGCCCCAGCATTTT | CATSRDRSESNQPQHF
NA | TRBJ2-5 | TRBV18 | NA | TGTGCCAGCTCACCATCAGGGGCAGGGGAGACCCAGTACTTC | CASSPSGAGETQYF
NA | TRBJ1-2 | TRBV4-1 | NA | TGCGCCAGCAGCCAAGATCCTGGCTATGGCTACACCTTC | CASSQDPGYGYTF
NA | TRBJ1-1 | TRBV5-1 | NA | TGCGCCAGCAGCCCACAATCCGGGACGGCGAACACTGAAGCTTTCTTT | CASSPQSGTANTEAFF
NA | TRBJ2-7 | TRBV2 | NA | TGTGCCAGCAGTGCGGATCGGAGACACGAGCAGTACTTC | CASSADRRHEQYF
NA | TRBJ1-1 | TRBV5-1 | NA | TGCGCCAGCGGTATTAGTGAGATGAACACTGAAGCTTTCTTT | CASGISEMNTEAFF
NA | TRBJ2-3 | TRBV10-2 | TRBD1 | TGCGCCAGCACCGGACAGGGGGTCTTCTCACGGGGGCAGTATTTT | CASTGQGVFSRGQYF
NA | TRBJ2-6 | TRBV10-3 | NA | TGTGCCATCAGTGGCTTAGGGTTCTCTGGGGCCAACGTCCTGACTTTC | CAISGLGFSGANVLTF
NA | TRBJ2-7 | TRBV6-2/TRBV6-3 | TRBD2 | TGTGCCAGCAGTTACGGAGCGGGGTACGAGCAGTACTTC | CASSYGAGYEQYF
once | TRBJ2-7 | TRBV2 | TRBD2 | TGTGCCAGCAGTGAATCGGGCGGGAGGGCCGAGCAGTACTTC | CASSESGGRAEQYF
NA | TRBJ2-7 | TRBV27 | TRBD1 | TGTGCCAGCAGTTTGGGACAGGGGTCGTACGAGCAGTACTTC | CASSLGQGSYEQYF
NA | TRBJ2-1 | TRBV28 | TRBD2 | TGTGCCAGCACCAAAATAGCGGGAGACTACAATGAGCAGTTCTTC | CASTKIAGDYNEQFF
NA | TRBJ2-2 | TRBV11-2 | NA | TGTGCCAGCAGTCTGGGGTCTCCAGGGGAGCTGTTTTTT | CASSLGSPGELFF